The 20 T cell receptor beta chains below come from one sample, sequenced in a study of cytomegalovirus exposure and HLA in healthy donors. Vbeta (60) and Jbeta (13) primers were used in the PCR. Generated by immunoSEQ multiplex PCR, the TCRdb table keeps only in-frame clones and is missing some. The sample carries approximately 74,000 clones, roughly 75% recorded once. Sequencing was performed on PBMCs. Receptors were obtained from a man between 60 and 70 years old in good health and CMV-seropositive.

This sequence joins TRBV5-1 and TRBJ2-7, with D perhaps TRBD2 (5 bases). The V end was cut by 0 bases, the J end by 2 bases, with 9 bases between. This CDR3 spans 14 amino acids. Germline CDR1 SGHRS, CDR2 YFSETQ. In nucleotides, the CDR3 is TGCGCCAGCAGCTTGGCTTCGGGAACCTACGAGCAGTACTTC. It encodes CASSLASGTYEQYF. Full variable domain (missing parts from reference TRBV5-1 and TRBJ2-7): KAGVTQTPRYLIKTRGQQVTLSCSPISGHRSVSWYQQTPGQGLQFLFEYFSETQRNKGNFPGRFSGRQFSNSRSEMNVSTLELGDSALYLCASSLASGTYEQYFGPGTRLTVT.

This clone was counted many times. J is TRBJ2-7 and V is TRBV14, with a weak D call TRBD2 (7 bases). The germline gives CDR1 SGHDN, CDR2 FVKESK. Trimming cost V 1 base and J 4 bases, with 20 bases left between them. CDR3 length equals 17 residues. This CDR3 reads CASSQGLLRGGRYEQYF. For the CDR3, the DNA is TGTGCCAGCAGCCAAGGACTCTTGAGGGGGGGTCGGTACGAGCAGTACTTC.

This chain uses TRBV19 with TRBJ2-1; 13 positions agree with TRBD2. Germline V CDR1 and CDR2: LNHDA, SQIVND (reference sequence). This CDR3 comprises 16 residues. Losses at the gene ends were 6 bases for V and 5 bases for J; bases not matched to a gene: 7. CDR3 sequence reads: CASRKGTSGDHNEQFF. In DNA, the CDR3 is TGTGCCAGTAGAAAAGGGACTAGCGGGGACCACAATGAGCAGTTCTTC.

The genes are TRBV10-2 and TRBJ2-7; D is possibly TRBD2 (5 bases). The CDR3 runs 14 residues. The germline CDR1 and CDR2 sequences are WSHSY and SAAADI. Trimming shortened V by 6 bases and J by 4 bases, and 16 bases separated the two germline ends. The CDR3 DNA reads as TGCGCCAGCAGACAGACCGGGGTGTCTTACGAGCAGTACTTC. Translation: CASRQTGVSYEQYF.

This sequence joins TRBV7-9 and TRBJ2-7; 7 bases align to TRBD1. The CDR3 runs 15 residues. With V trimmed by 5 bases and J by 5 bases, 12 bases remained unmatched. Germline V gene data show CDR1 as SEHNR and CDR2 as FQNEAQ (reference sequence). CDR3 DNA sequence: TGTGCCAGCAGCACACTAGACAGGGCGTCGAACGAGCAGTACTTC. This encodes CASSTLDRASNEQYF.

Notes on this clone: One junction end does not reproduce the germline sequence, and a read error may be involved. The V and J genes are TRBV7-9 and TRBJ1-3; a weak D match, TRBD1 (6 bases). From germline, CDR1 is SEHNR and CDR2 FQNEAQ (reference sequence). The CDR3 has 16 amino acids. CDR3 nucleotides: TGTTCCAGCACCACCGCCTCGGGGGGCCCTGGAAACACCATATATTTT. Amino acid sequence: CSSTTASGGPGNTIYF.

A few counts support this clone. Only one base separates this from a far larger clonotype, so it likely reflects a read error. The chain combines TRBV5-8 with TRBJ2-2; 8 positions match TRBD2. Germline CDR1 and CDR2: SGHTS and YDEGEE. This CDR3 comprises 17 residues. The ends lost 2 bases at V and 4 bases at J; junction bases unmatched: 10. The CDR3 coding sequence is TGTGCCAGCAGCTTATCGACTAGCGCGGACCTCACCGGGGAGCTGTTTTTT. It codes for CASSLSTSADLTGELFF.

V usage is TRBV11-3 and J usage is TRBJ2-2, with TRBD2 identical over 8 bases. Losses at the gene ends were 1 base for V and 4 bases for J; bases not matched to a gene: 2. This CDR3 has 15 amino acids. In germline, CDR1 is SGHNT, CDR2 YENEEA. The CDR3 sequence: CASSLVAGSTGELFF. The CDR3 DNA sequence: TGTGCCAGCAGCTTAGTAGCGGGAAGCACCGGGGAGCTGTTTTTT.

The chain has TRBV6-1 and TRBJ1-1; TRBD1 matches at 10 bases. The V gene end was trimmed by 0 bases and the J gene end by 7 bases; junction bases not matched to a gene: 5. Germline V gives CDR1 MNHNS, CDR2 SASEGT. There are 15 residues in the CDR3. The DNA of the CDR3 is TGTGCCAGCAGTGAAGCGTGGACAGGGGGGTTTGAAGCTTTCTTT. Its translation is CASSEAWTGGFEAFF.

CDR3 sequence: CASSARGNSYNEQFF. For the CDR3, the DNA is TGTGCCAGCAGTGCCAGAGGGAACTCCTACAATGAGCAGTTCTTC. The genes are TRBV6-5 and TRBJ2-1; D possibly corresponds to TRBD2 (5 bases). Germline CDR1 reads MNHEY; CDR2 reads SVGAGI. Trimming cost V 5 bases and J 0 bases, with 11 bases left between them. CDR3 size: 15 residues.

This chain links TRBV28 with TRBJ2-7; D unresolved. Germline CDR1 reads MDHEN; CDR2 reads SYDVKM. This CDR3 is 12 amino acids long. V gave up 3 bases and J gave up 1 base, with 4 bases separating them. CDR3 nucleotides: TGTGCCAGCAGTTTCCGGTCCTACGAGCAGTACTTC. The encoded protein is CASSFRSYEQYF.

This clone was seen a few times. The chain combines TRBV7-6 with TRBJ2-2; D perhaps matches TRBD1 (5 bases). Germline CDR1 SGHVS, CDR2 FNYEAQ. Between the trimmed V and J ends, which lost 4 bases and 1 base, there was a span of 10 bases. This CDR3 has 15 amino acids. In DNA form, the CDR3 reads TGTGCCAGCAGCTCCAACAGGATGAACACCGGGGAGCTGTTTTTT. Its translation is CASSSNRMNTGELFF.

The chain joins TRBV7-9 to TRBJ1-2, with 9 bases fitting TRBD1. CDR3 length: 16 amino acids. Losses at the gene ends were 5 bases for V and 0 bases for J; bases not matched to a gene: 7. Germline V gene sequence: CDR1 SEHNR, CDR2 FQNEAQ (reference sequence). The CDR3 reads CASSRGQGKANYGYTF. In DNA form, the CDR3 reads TGTGCCAGCAGCCGAGGACAGGGGAAAGCTAACTATGGCTACACCTTC.

The chain combines TRBV7-9 with TRBJ2-1; 7 bases line up with TRBD1. Germline V lookup: CDR1 SEHNR, CDR2 FQNEAQ (reference sequence). The V gene end was trimmed by 5 bases and the J gene end by 8 bases; junction bases not matched to a gene: 6. The CDR3 extends over 13 amino acids. The CDR3 here is CASSLNDRDEQFF. The CDR3 region has the DNA TGTGCCAGCAGCCTAAACGACAGGGATGAGCAGTTCTTC. Together with reference TRBV7-9 and TRBJ2-1, the CDR3 gives the full variable domain: DTGVSQNPRHKITKRGQNVTFRCDPISEHNRLYWYRQTLGQGPEFLTYFQNEAQLEKSRLLSDRFSAERPKGSFSTLEIQRTEQGDSAMYLCASSLNDRDEQFFGPGTRLTVL.

The chain couples TRBV6-4 to TRBJ1-3; D is ambiguous. Trimming pared 7 bases from V and 4 bases from J, leaving 14 bases between. Looked up from germline, CDR1 is MRHNA and CDR2 is SNTAGT. The length of the CDR3 is 14 residues. The CDR3 region is CASKVQHEGNTIYF. CDR3 nucleotides: TGTGCCAGCAAGGTACAGCATGAAGGAAACACCATATATTTT.

The gene calls are TRBV2 and TRBJ2-1; TRBD2 is a possible D gene (5 bases). The germline CDR1 and CDR2 sequences are SNHLY and FYNNEI. V lost 7 bases and J lost 6, with 13 bases in between. This CDR3 spans 13 amino acids. In DNA form, the CDR3 reads TGTGCCAGCACCGAAGAAGGACTCAATGAGCAGTTCTTC. It codes for CASTEEGLNEQFF. The variable domain in full, with the rest retrieved from reference TRBV2 and TRBJ2-1, is EPEVTQTPSHQVTQMGQEVILRCVPISNHLYFYWYRQILGQKVEFLVSFYNNEISEKSEIFDDQFSVERPDGSNFTLKIRSTKLEDSAMYFCASTEEGLNEQFFGPGTRLTVL.

The CDR3 spells CASSLAGTGGEAQHF. Written as DNA, the CDR3 is TGCGCCAGCAGCTTGGCGGGGACAGGGGGGGAGGCCCAGCATTTT. J is TRBJ1-5 and V is TRBV5-1, with TRBD1 matching over 11 bases. The CDR3 is 15 residues long. Per the germline V gene, CDR1 is SGHRS and CDR2 is YFSETQ. Trimming took 0 bases from V and 11 from J; bases not matched to a gene: 7.

The CDR3 DNA sequence: TGCGCCAGCAGCATCACAGGACGGACAAGCTCCTACGAGCAGTACTTC. It is translated as CASSITGRTSSYEQYF. This chain joins TRBV5-1 and TRBJ2-7; tentative D call: TRBD1 (5 bases). CDR3 length: 16 residues. Trimming pared 4 bases from V and 0 bases from J, leaving 17 bases between. Germline-derived CDR1 and CDR2 are SGHRS and YFSETQ.

The rearrangement joins TRBV5-6 to TRBJ2-7; 9 nucleotides line up with TRBD2. The V gene end was trimmed by 2 bases and the J gene end by 7 bases; junction bases not matched to a gene: 10. The germline gives CDR1 SGHDT, CDR2 YYEEEE. This CDR3 contains 15 residues. The CDR3 DNA reads as TGTGCCAGCAGCTTTAGCGGGAGTCCCTCAGGGGAGCAGTACTTC. Its protein product is CASSFSGSPSGEQYF.

The chain employs TRBV6-5 and TRBJ2-7, with 7 bases fitting TRBD1. Germline V gene sequence: CDR1 MNHEY, CDR2 SVGAGI. V lost 6 bases and J lost 4; bases outside the gene matches: 9. The length of the CDR3 is 14 residues. In DNA form, the CDR3 reads TGTGCCAGCAGGGGGGACAGTCGGGCGTACGAGCAGTACTTC. Its translation: CASRGDSRAYEQYF.